This TCR beta chain is from a study of blood T cell repertoires in COVID-19. About the research overall: Samples came from the United States, Italy and Spain, spanning acute and convalescent COVID-19. Sources were T cells, B-cell-depleted T cells, or PBMCs; the material itself was cDNA or gDNA.

Under the authors' procedure: Estimation of nucleated cell counts was performed using reference gene primer amplification. Libraries were prepared by immunoSEQ multiplex PCR; TCRdb keeps only in-frame clonotypes and omits some of them. For V, J and clone size, that table is used; D and trimming come from the DNA. This table holds more than 65,000 clones, 82% found once. J gave up 3 bases and V 4 bases, and 2 bases lay outside the gene matches. The V gene's germline CDR1 is LGHDT and CDR2 YNNKEL (reference sequence). The CDR3 consists of 16 residues. The receptor was isolated from a woman older than 75 with acute or convalescent COVID-19. The source material was peripheral blood. The rearrangement uses TRBV3-1 (or the pseudogene TRBV3-2) and TRBJ1-6, with 11 bases fitting TRBD1. The CDR3 is CASSLGTGGYNSPLHF. The CDR3 nucleotides read TGTGCCAGCAGCCTGGGGACAGGGGGCTATAATTCACCCCTCCACTTT.